This passage covers 30 T cell receptor beta chains from one sample sequenced in a study of T cell responses to AZD1222 COVID-19 vaccine. Here immunoSEQ multiplex PCR was the method, and the copy in TCRdb shows in-frame clones only, minus some. The sample gives roughly 84,000 clones, around nine tenths of which show up once; approximately 10% is in the top ten. Sequenced material: peripheral blood, taken 28 days after the second AZD1222 dose. These receptors were collected from an adult who received the AZD1222 COVID-19 vaccine.

On this clone: Distinct nucleotide sequences in the sample also encode this CDR3. This chain joins TRBV9 and TRBJ2-7; tentatively, D is TRBD1 (5 bases). The germline gives CDR1 SGDLS, CDR2 YYNGEE. V was cut by 0 bases and J by 1 base, with 8 bases left in between. The CDR3 contains 14 residues. In DNA form, the CDR3 reads TGTGCCAGCAGCGTAGAGGGGCGATCCTACGAGCAGTACTTC. Protein sequence: CASSVEGRSYEQYF.

J is TRBJ1-1 and V is TRBV5-1; no reliable D call. There are 13 residues in the CDR3. The germline CDR1 and CDR2 sequences are SGHRS and YFSETQ. V was shortened by 0 bases and J by 1 base, with 4 bases between the two germline ends. CDR3 protein: CASSLAPNTEAFF. The CDR3 nucleotides are TGCGCCAGCAGCTTGGCGCCGAACACTGAAGCTTTCTTT. Together with reference TRBV5-1 and TRBJ1-1, the CDR3 gives the full variable domain: KAGVTQTPRYLIKTRGQQVTLSCSPISGHRSVSWYQQTPGQGLQFLFEYFSETQRNKGNFPGRFSGRQFSNSRSEMNVSTLELGDSALYLCASSLAPNTEAFFGQGTRLTVV.

The gene calls are TRBV2 and TRBJ1-6, with unresolved D. This CDR3 is 15 amino acids long. Germline-derived CDR1 and CDR2 are SNHLY and FYNNEI. V lost 3 bases and J 7 bases, leaving 13 bases between the germline ends. The CDR3 DNA reads as TGTGCCAGCAGTGAGAGGGCAGGACCAAATTCACCCCTCCACTTT. Protein: CASSERAGPNSPLHF.

The genes are TRBV6-2 or TRBV6-3 and TRBJ2-7, with 12 bases lining up with TRBD1. The CDR3 contains 17 residues. With V trimmed by 5 bases and J by 3 bases, 11 bases remained unmatched. Looked up from germline, CDR1 is MNHEY and CDR2 is SVGEGT. The DNA for the CDR3 is TGTGCCAGCAGTGCTATTCCGGGACAGGGGGCGCGCTACGAGCAGTACTTC. Translation gives CASSAIPGQGARYEQYF.

The chain joins TRBV7-8 to TRBJ2-7; no reliable D call. Looked up from germline, CDR1 is SGHVS and CDR2 is FQNEAQ. This CDR3 has 13 residues. The germline V and J ends were trimmed by 3 bases and 6 bases, with 12 bases remaining between them. The CDR3: CASSFREGFEQYF. The CDR3 DNA sequence: TGTGCCAGCAGCTTTAGGGAAGGCTTCGAGCAGTACTTC.

The V call is TRBV7-9, the J call TRBJ2-2, with TRBD1 identical over 8 bases. The germline V gene encodes CDR1 SEHNR and CDR2 FQNEAQ (reference sequence). V dropped 11 bases and J dropped 0; count of bases not matched to a gene: 11. This CDR3 has 16 amino acids. CDR3 DNA sequence: TGTGCCTGGCAGGGACAGGTGATTGCGAACACCGGGGAGCTGTTTTTT. Protein: CAWQGQVIANTGELFF.

The chain recombines TRBV28 with TRBJ2-3, with TRBD2 identical over 12 bases. Trimming at V came to 1 base and at J to 8 bases, leaving 7 bases not matched to a gene. This CDR3 is built from 16 residues. Germline V CDR1 and CDR2: MDHEN, SYDVKM. In DNA, the CDR3 is TGTGCCAGCAGTTTATCTAGCGGGGGGGCCTTGGGTACGCAGTATTTT. Translated: CASSLSSGGALGTQYF.

The chain employs TRBV29-1 and TRBJ1-1; weak D call: TRBD1 (6 bases). V lost 7 bases, J lost 3 bases, and 15 bases lay in between. Germline V gene lookup returns CDR1 SQVTM and CDR2 ANQGSEA. This CDR3 is 13 amino acids long. In nucleotides, the CDR3 is TGCAGCGCTGTGGGACAAACCCACACTGAAGCTTTCTTT. Its protein is CSAVGQTHTEAFF.

V gene TRBV7-9 combines with J gene TRBJ2-1, with 8 nucleotides matching TRBD1. V was clipped by 5 bases and J by 7 bases; unmatched bases: 10. CDR1 and CDR2 from the germline V gene are SEHNR and FQNEAQ (reference sequence). The CDR3 consists of 15 residues. The CDR3 loop is CASSLFDRGQNEQFF. For the CDR3, the DNA is TGTGCCAGCAGCCTGTTCGACAGGGGTCAAAATGAGCAGTTCTTC.

V and J are TRBV6-2 or TRBV6-3 and TRBJ1-6; D call uncertain. V was clipped by 0 bases and J by 7 bases, with 16 bases between them. This CDR3 is 17 amino acids long. The germline CDR1 and CDR2 sequences are MNHEY and SVGEGT. The CDR3 sequence: CASSYSFDNPSNSPLHF. CDR3 DNA sequence: TGTGCCAGCAGTTACTCGTTCGACAACCCTTCAAATTCACCCCTCCACTTT.

The chain has TRBV2 and TRBJ1-5; no reliable D call. The CDR3 is 14 amino acids. Germline lookup yields CDR1 SNHLY and CDR2 FYNNEI. Trimming pared 3 bases from V and 7 bases from J, leaving 13 bases between. CDR3 DNA: TGTGCCAGCAGTGACGGCCCCATCGGACAGCCCCAGCATTTT. Encoded protein: CASSDGPIGQPQHF. Full variable domain (missing parts from reference TRBV2 and TRBJ1-5): EPEVTQTPSHQVTQMGQEVILRCVPISNHLYFYWYRQILGQKVEFLVSFYNNEISEKSEIFDDQFSVERPDGSNFTLKIRSTKLEDSAMYFCASSDGPIGQPQHFGDGTRLSIL.

This clone was seen once. The rearrangement uses TRBV5-4 and TRBJ1-3; tentatively, D is TRBD1 (6 bases). The CDR3 runs 15 residues. V lost 3 bases, J lost 2 bases, and 12 bases lay in between. The germline V gene encodes CDR1 SGHNT and CDR2 YYREEE (reference sequence). Here the CDR3 DNA reads TGTGCCAGCAGCTCGGTGACAGGCCCTGGAAACACCATATATTTT. As protein: CASSSVTGPGNTIYF.

The chain recombines TRBV9 with TRBJ1-3, with 10 bases lining up with TRBD1. CDR1 is SGDLS and CDR2 is YYNGEE in the germline V gene. Trimming took 1 base from V and 2 from J; bases not matched to a gene: 3. The CDR3 is made up of 16 amino acids. The DNA of the CDR3 is TGTGCCAGCAGCGTATATGGGACAGGGGCTGGAAACACCATATATTTT. Protein: CASSVYGTGAGNTIYF.

The V call is TRBV19, the J call TRBJ2-3; D may be TRBD2 (5 bases). Germline values: CDR1 LNHDA, CDR2 SQIVND (reference sequence). Trimming shortened V by 2 bases and J by 6 bases, and 9 bases separated the two germline ends. The CDR3 sequence is 13 residues long. CDR3 bases: TGTGCCAGTAGTATATATGGGAGTGATACGCAGTATTTT. Its protein product is CASSIYGSDTQYF.

The J gene is TRBJ2-7, the V gene TRBV18, with 7 bases matching TRBD1. Unmatched junction bases numbered 1, after V lost 6 bases and J lost 2 bases. Germline-derived CDR1 and CDR2 are KGHSH and LQKENI. The CDR3 is made up of 12 amino acids. The CDR3 DNA reads as TGTGCCAGCTCGACAGGGACCTACGAGCAGTACTTC. This codes for CASSTGTYEQYF. Using reference TRBV18 and TRBJ2-7 for the parts outside the CDR3, the full variable domain is NAGVMQNPRHLVRRRGQEARLRCSPMKGHSHVYWYRQLPEEGLKFMVYLQKENIIDESGMPKERFSAEFPKEGPSILRIQQVVRGDSAAYFCASSTGTYEQYFGPGTRLTVT.

This clone was recorded a few times. J is TRBJ1-5 and V is TRBV28, with unresolved D. V gave up 5 bases and J gave up 0 bases, with 17 bases separating them. The CDR3 is 17 amino acids. Germline V gene data show CDR1 as MDHEN and CDR2 as SYDVKM. CDR3 protein: CASSPSGQDSSNQPQHF. CDR3 coding DNA: TGTGCCAGCAGTCCCTCCGGGCAGGACTCTAGCAATCAGCCCCAGCATTTT. Variable domain in full (rest from reference TRBV28 and TRBJ1-5): DVKVTQSSRYLVKRTGEKVFLECVQDMDHENMFWYRQDPGLGLRLIYFSYDVKMKEKGDIPEGYSVSREKKERFSLILESASTNQTSMYLCASSPSGQDSSNQPQHFGDGTRLSIL.

The chain has TRBV6-2 or TRBV6-3 and TRBJ2-7, with D unclear. This CDR3 contains 11 residues. The V and J ends lost 5 bases and 9 bases respectively, with 11 bases between them. The V gene's germline CDR1 is MNHEY and CDR2 SVGEGT. The CDR3 loop is CASSKNTGQYF. The CDR3 DNA follows: TGTGCCAGCAGTAAGAATACGGGGCAGTACTTC.

V and J are TRBV6-2 or TRBV6-3 and TRBJ1-2; 7 nucleotides line up with TRBD1. V gave up 0 bases and J gave up 4 bases; unmatched junction bases: 5. The CDR3 length is 15 residues. The V gene's germline CDR1 is MNHEY and CDR2 SVGEGT. The CDR3: CASSYSRGQGYGYTF. The CDR3 region has the DNA TGTGCCAGCAGTTACTCAAGGGGGCAAGGCTATGGCTACACCTTC.

The chain combines TRBV28 with TRBJ2-1; D is possibly TRBD2 (5 bases). The germline V and J ends were trimmed by 11 bases and 9 bases, with 23 bases remaining between them. The CDR3 has 14 amino acids. Germline V gene lookup returns CDR1 MDHEN and CDR2 SYDVKM. This CDR3 is CAGRGGGPPGEQFF. The CDR3 nucleotides read TGTGCCGGGAGAGGCGGCGGGCCCCCGGGTGAGCAGTTCTTC.

This chain connects TRBV12-3 or TRBV12-4 to TRBJ1-2; D call uncertain. The germline V and J ends were trimmed by 7 bases and 0 bases, with 3 bases remaining between them. The CDR3 covers 11 residues. CDR3 DNA: TGTGCCAGCATGACTAACTATGGCTACACCTTC. Its protein product is CASMTNYGYTF.

The rearrangement links TRBV7-3 to TRBJ1-1, with D maybe TRBD1 (6 bases). From germline, CDR1 is SGHTA and CDR2 FQGTGA. The CDR3 spans 12 residues. V lost 8 bases to trimming and J lost 4 bases, with 11 bases between them. CDR3 nucleotides: TGTGCCAGCGGGGGCTTTGGCACTGAAGCTTTCTTT. The encoded protein is CASGGFGTEAFF.

This chain connects TRBV7-3 to TRBJ2-1; 11 bases line up with TRBD1. The CDR3 is 17 amino acids. With 2 bases clipped from V and 7 bases from J, the junction kept 10 bases outside the gene matches. The germline gives CDR1 SGHTA, CDR2 FQGTGA. CDR3 region: CASSLVFGQGAGNEQFF. For the CDR3, the DNA is TGTGCCAGCAGCTTAGTCTTCGGACAGGGGGCTGGAAATGAGCAGTTCTTC.

The chain recombines TRBV6-5 with TRBJ1-5; a weak D match, TRBD1 (6 bases). Trimming stripped 5 bases from V and 0 bases from J, with 8 bases between. Germline V gene lookup returns CDR1 MNHEY and CDR2 SVGAGI. CDR3 size: 14 residues. Written as DNA, the CDR3 is TGTGCCAGCAGTCGGACAGCTAGCAATCAGCCCCAGCATTTT. Encoded protein: CASSRTASNQPQHF.

The DNA of the CDR3 is TGCAGTGCTAGTCCCAGTGCGAACACCGGGGAGCTGTTTTTT. Encoded protein: CSASPSANTGELFF. This chain joins TRBV20-1 and TRBJ2-2, with unresolved D. The germline V gene has CDR1 DFQATT and CDR2 SNEGSKA (reference sequence). The CDR3 has 14 residues. Trimming took off 3 bases at V and 0 bases at J, with 8 bases between the two ends.

The rearrangement uses TRBV6-5 and TRBJ2-7; 8 nucleotides agree with TRBD1. Germline CDR1 and CDR2: MNHEY and SVGAGI. The junction had 13 bases not matched to a gene; V was cut back by 6 bases and J by 6 bases. The CDR3 spans 15 residues. The CDR3 protein is CASSDRDRHSGEQYF. CDR3 bases: TGTGCCAGCAGCGACCGGGACAGGCACTCGGGCGAGCAGTACTTC.

The V gene is TRBV4-3, the J gene TRBJ2-7; a possible D gene is TRBD2 (5 bases). This CDR3 spans 15 amino acids. Per the germline V gene, CDR1 is LGHNA and CDR2 is YSLEER. Between the trimmed V and J ends, which lost 0 bases and 5 bases, there was a span of 14 bases. CDR3 residues: CASSQDFSGWNEQYF. CDR3 coding DNA: TGCGCCAGCAGCCAAGATTTCTCGGGGTGGAACGAGCAGTACTTC.

The chain couples TRBV19 to TRBJ2-7; 8 bases are shared with TRBD2. The V gene end was trimmed by 5 bases and the J gene end by 5 bases; junction bases not matched to a gene: 11. The germline V gene has CDR1 LNHDA and CDR2 SQIVND (reference sequence). This CDR3 is built from 15 residues. In nucleotides, the CDR3 is TGTGCCAGTAGTCCCCCGGGAGGGGTCAGTAACGAGCAGTACTTC. Encoded protein: CASSPPGGVSNEQYF.

The V gene is TRBV5-8, the J gene TRBJ2-5; unclear D gene. Germline CDR1 SGHTS, CDR2 YDEGEE. Trimming removed 4 bases at V and 2 bases at J, with 12 bases between. This CDR3 region has 14 residues. CDR3 region: CASSIRVSQETQYF. The CDR3 DNA follows: TGTGCCAGCAGCATCCGGGTCAGTCAAGAGACCCAGTACTTC.

The DNA of the CDR3 is TGTGCCAGTAGTCGGGGACCTAATCAGCCCCAGCATTTT. It is translated as CASSRGPNQPQHF. V gene TRBV19 combines with J gene TRBJ1-5, with a possible D match to TRBD1 (5 bases). V was pared by 5 bases and J by 4 bases, with 9 bases between. This CDR3 has 13 amino acids. Germline loops: CDR1 LNHDA, CDR2 SQIVND (reference sequence). The entire variable domain, with the rest obtained from reference TRBV19 and TRBJ1-5, is as follows: DGGITQSPKYLFRKEGQNVTLSCEQNLNHDAMYWYRQDPGQGLRLIYYSQIVNDFQKGDIAEGYSVSREKKESFPLTVTSAQKNPTAFYLCASSRGPNQPQHFGDGTRLSIL.

The chain carries TRBV13 and TRBJ1-2; possible D gene TRBD1, 6 bases. The length of the CDR3 is 15 residues. V lost 5 bases to trimming and J lost 7 bases, with 20 bases between them. CDR1 PRHDT and CDR2 FYEKMQ come from the germline V gene (reference sequence). CDR3 DNA sequence: TGTGCCAGCAGCCCGAGGACAGTCCTTTTGGGTGGCTACACCTTC. Protein: CASSPRTVLLGGYTF.